One and the same sample provided the 5 T cell receptor beta chains below, sequenced in a study of blood T cell repertoires in COVID-19. The method was immunoSEQ multiplex PCR; TCRdb's version includes in-frame clones alone and lacks a portion of them. The data show around 200,000 clones, around 79% seen once. Sequenced sample: peripheral blood. The source is a woman aged 40 to 50 with COVID-19, enrolled during active disease.

The chain employs TRBV5-1 and TRBJ2-3, with 10 positions matching TRBD1. V gave up 3 bases and J gave up 4 bases; unmatched junction bases: 5. The CDR3 has 15 amino acids. Germline loops: CDR1 SGHRS, CDR2 YFSETQ. CDR3 loop: CASSSSTGGPDTQYF. The CDR3 nucleotides are TGCGCCAGCAGCTCGTCGACAGGGGGCCCAGATACGCAGTATTTT.

This clone showed up just once. The chain employs TRBV20-1 and TRBJ1-2; D perhaps matches TRBD1 (5 bases). V shed 3 bases and J shed 10 bases, with 18 bases lying between them. The CDR3 totals 13 residues. Germline V gene data show CDR1 as DFQATT and CDR2 as SNEGSKA (reference sequence). The CDR3 reads CSASISGASSYTF. The CDR3 DNA is TGCAGTGCTAGTATTAGCGGGGCCTCCTCCTACACCTTC.

The gene calls are TRBV29-1 and TRBJ2-2; 9 nucleotides match TRBD1. The junction had 11 bases not matched to a gene; V was cut back by 5 bases and J by 7 bases. CDR3 length equals 15 residues. Germline values: CDR1 SQVTM, CDR2 ANQGSEA. The CDR3 DNA is TGCAGCGTTCCCGCGGGACAGGGCCCTCTCGGGGAGCTGTTTTTT. It specifies CSVPAGQGPLGELFF.

This chain links TRBV5-1 with TRBJ1-6, with a weak D call TRBD1 (6 bases). Germline lookup yields CDR1 SGHRS and CDR2 YFSETQ. Trimming cost V 6 bases and J 2 bases, with 12 bases left between them. The CDR3 is 15 amino acids. The CDR3 sequence is CASTPDSPYNSPLHF. The CDR3 bases are TGCGCCAGCACCCCGGACAGTCCCTATAATTCACCCCTCCACTTT.

V is TRBV6-2 or TRBV6-3 and J is TRBJ1-4; 9 bases map to TRBD1. CDR1 is MNHEY and CDR2 is SVGEGT in the germline V gene. V lost 5 bases to trimming and J lost 5 bases; unmatched junction nucleotides: 0. The CDR3 extends over 13 amino acids. CDR3 bases: TGTGCCAGCAGTGGGACAGGGAATGAAAAACTGTTTTTT. Protein: CASSGTGNEKLFF.